This T cell receptor (beta chain) is from a study of control samples from healthy donors and cancer patients (dated by TCRdb to the early 2020s). Compared with germline, V lacks 5 bases and J lacks 4 bases; bases without a gene match: 5. Sequences SGHTS (CDR1) and YDEGEE (CDR2) are obtained from the germline V gene. Taken from cysteine to phenylalanine, the CDR3 has 13 residues. Only CDR3 DNA is held: 39 bases, read in frame from base 1. To note about this clone: Its antigen remains undetermined. No base quality information exists; no much larger clone differs at one position.

The method behind the library was the immunoSEQ multiplex PCR assay. What TCRdb holds here is the immuneACCESS table cut down to in-frame rearrangements. Part of the clones is not present; checked against another copy, under half of the missing clones reflect an unresolved V gene, and the others are unexplained. For this sample the table gives over 200,000 clones, of which roughly 80% were detected only once. The ten largest clones add up to roughly 13% of the sample. The rearrangement joined TRBV5-8 to TRBJ1-1, with 7 junctional bases fitting TRBD1. Material for sequencing was PBMCs. The source of this sequence is a woman in her fifties or sixties with lung cancer. The CDR3 protein is CASRDRVITEAFF. DNA sequence: TGTGCCAGCAGAGACAGGGTGATCACTGAAGCTTTCTTT.